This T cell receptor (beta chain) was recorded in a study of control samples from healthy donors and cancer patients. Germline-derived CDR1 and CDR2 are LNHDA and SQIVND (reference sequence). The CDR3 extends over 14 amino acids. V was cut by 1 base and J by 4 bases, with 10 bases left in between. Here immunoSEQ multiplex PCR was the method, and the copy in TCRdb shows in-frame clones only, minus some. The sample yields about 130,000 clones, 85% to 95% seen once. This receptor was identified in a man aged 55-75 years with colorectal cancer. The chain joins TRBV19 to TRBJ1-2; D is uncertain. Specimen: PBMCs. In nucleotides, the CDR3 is TGTGCCAGTAGTATAGTCCAGGAGTCCTATGGCTACACCTTC. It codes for CASSIVQESYGYTF.